Shown below are 24 T cell receptor beta chains from a single sample sequenced in a study of T cell repertoires in cytomegalovirus infection. TCRdb reprocessed the reads with MiXCR, giving one entry per CDR3 protein. Here the sample spans a few hundred thousand distinct CDR3 sequences, around two fifths being singletons. The antigens for these receptors are not known. The material sequenced was cultured PBMCs, taken from culture after CMV antigen stimulation. All receptors derive from a human donor in good health (CMV status not recorded). Some clones in this sample may be carry-over from other donors' samples.

This clonotype was seen a handful of times. A read error may account for a junction end that differs from germline. The V and J genes are TRBV7-2 and TRBJ2-1; maybe TRBD2 (5 bases). In germline, CDR1 is SGHTA, CDR2 FQGNSA. CDR3 length: 15 amino acids. This CDR3 reads CASSLAGVESAKQFF. The CDR3 DNA is TGTGCCAGCAGCCTAGCCGGGGTCGAGAGCGCTAAGCAGTTCTTC.

This chain joins TRBV7-2 and TRBJ1-2; D gene ambiguous. The CDR3 is made up of 14 amino acids. The V end lost 1 base, the J end lost 3 bases, and 9 bases lay between the germline ends. Germline assignment: CDR1 SGHTA and CDR2 FQGNSA. The CDR3 region is CASSLETAYYGYTF. In DNA, the CDR3 is TGTGCCAGCAGCTTAGAAACAGCCTACTATGGCTACACCTTC.

There are a few counts of this clonotype. In nucleotides, the CDR3 is TGCGCCAGCAGCCAAGATATGCCGGCCTGGGATGGCTACACCTTC. Protein: CASSQDMPAWDGYTF. This sequence joins TRBV4-3 and TRBJ1-2; D remains unclear. V dropped 0 bases and J dropped 6 bases, with 14 bases sitting between them. The length of the CDR3 is 15 residues. Per the germline V gene, CDR1 is LGHNA and CDR2 is YSLEER.

This clonotype was detected only once. The chain joins TRBV6-2 or TRBV6-3 to TRBJ1-5; no reliable D call. Germline lookup yields CDR1 MNHEY and CDR2 SVGEGT. V was pared by 6 bases and J by 2 bases, with 11 bases between. CDR3 size: 14 residues. The CDR3 DNA reads TGTGCCAGCAGCCCGGCAATGCGCAATCAGCCCCAGCATTTT. It yields the protein CASSPAMRNQPQHF.

The chain is built from TRBV15 and TRBJ1-5, with D maybe TRBD1 (5 bases). Germline lookup yields CDR1 LNHNV and CDR2 YYDKDF (reference sequence). Between the trimmed V and J ends, which lost 3 bases and 6 bases, there was a span of 9 bases. The CDR3 is 13 residues long. CDR3 nucleotides: TGTGCCACCAGCAGCAGGGTCGCTCAGCCCCAGCATTTT. It encodes CATSSRVAQPQHF.

This chain uses TRBV7-2 with TRBJ1-1; a weak D match, TRBD1 (6 bases). The germline CDR1 and CDR2 sequences are SGHTA and FQGNSA. Trimming removed 1 base at V and 6 bases at J, with 12 bases between. The CDR3 is made up of 14 amino acids. The CDR3 DNA follows: TGTGCCAGCAGCTTAGGGACGGGGGCAGCTGAAGCTTTCTTT. This translates into CASSLGTGAAEAFF.

The chain recombines TRBV7-2 with TRBJ2-2, with D unresolved. Germline V gene lookup returns CDR1 SGHTA and CDR2 FQGNSA. The CDR3 consists of 14 residues. V dropped 3 bases and J dropped 1 base, with 6 bases sitting between them. The chain's CDR3 is CASSFRRNTGELFF. The CDR3 nucleotides read TGTGCCAGCAGCTTTCGCAGGAACACCGGGGAGCTGTTTTTT.

The chain carries TRBV28 and TRBJ2-3, with D possibly being TRBD1 (5 bases). Germline values: CDR1 MDHEN, CDR2 SYDVKM. Trimming cost V 5 bases and J 2 bases, with 11 bases left between them. This CDR3 has 14 amino acids. CDR3 DNA: TGTGCCAGCAGTGATACAGGTTACACAGATACGCAGTATTTT. This sequence encodes CASSDTGYTDTQYF.

The chain joins TRBV5-5 to TRBJ2-7; D ambiguous. Trimming took 0 bases from V and 5 from J, leaving 9 bases between them. This CDR3 contains 13 residues. Germline CDR1 SGHKS, CDR2 YYEKEE (reference sequence). The chain's CDR3 is CASSLDIRNEQYF. CDR3 DNA: TGTGCCAGCAGCTTGGATATACGGAACGAGCAGTACTTC.

This clonotype turned up a few times. The V and J genes are TRBV19 and TRBJ1-6; no reliable D call. From germline, CDR1 is LNHDA and CDR2 SQIVND (reference sequence). The CDR3 length is 14 residues. Trimming cost V 5 bases and J 7 bases, with 12 bases left between them. In DNA, the CDR3 is TGTGCCAGTAGTCTGAAGAGTCCCAATTCACCCCTCCACTTT. As protein: CASSLKSPNSPLHF. Supplemented by reference TRBV19 and TRBJ1-6, the full variable domain reads DGGITQSPKYLFRKEGQNVTLSCEQNLNHDAMYWYRQDPGQGLRLIYYSQIVNDFQKGDIAEGYSVSREKKESFPLTVTSAQKNPTAFYLCASSLKSPNSPLHFGNGTRLTVT.

This clonotype appeared a few times. The chain combines TRBV6-6 with TRBJ2-5; D possibly corresponds to TRBD1 (5 bases). V lost 2 bases to trimming and J lost 2 bases, with 12 bases between them. Germline V gives CDR1 MNHNY, CDR2 SVGAGI (reference sequence). CDR3 size: 15 residues. CDR3 region: CASSYPGMGQETQYF. The CDR3 DNA is TGTGCCAGCAGTTACCCAGGGATGGGGCAAGAGACCCAGTACTTC.

In this sample, this clonotype turned up many times. The J gene is TRBJ2-1, the V gene TRBV7-2; unclear D gene. The germline CDR1 and CDR2 sequences are SGHTA and FQGNSA. The CDR3 runs to 13 residues. V was cut by 0 bases and J by 6 bases, with 6 bases left in between. The CDR3 DNA is TGTGCCAGCAGCTTAGCGCGCCTCAATGAGCAGTTCTTC. Residues: CASSLARLNEQFF.

The chain is built from TRBV12-3 or TRBV12-4 and TRBJ1-1; D ambiguous. With 1 base removed from V and 4 bases from J, the gap between germline ends came to 16 bases. CDR3 length equals 16 residues. The CDR3 bases are TGTGCCAGCAGTTTAGGTGCACGGGAAGTAAGCACTGAAGCTTTCTTT. It translates to CASSLGAREVSTEAFF.

The V call is TRBV18, the J call TRBJ1-4; 7 bases agree with TRBD1. This CDR3 spans 15 amino acids. The junction had 8 bases not matched to a gene; V was cut back by 4 bases and J by 6 bases. The germline V gene encodes CDR1 KGHSH and CDR2 LQKENI. CDR3 in amino acids: CASSRMVQGYEKLFF. The CDR3 bases are TGTGCCAGCTCACGGATGGTACAGGGGTATGAAAAACTGTTTTTT. Full variable domain (remainder filled in from reference TRBV18 and TRBJ1-4): NAGVMQNPRHLVRRRGQEARLRCSPMKGHSHVYWYRQLPEEGLKFMVYLQKENIIDESGMPKERFSAEFPKEGPSILRIQQVVRGDSAAYFCASSRMVQGYEKLFFGSGTQLSVL.

This clonotype has only one observation. The chain carries TRBV4-3 and TRBJ2-5; 8 bases are shared with TRBD1. The CDR3 has 13 amino acids. Unmatched junction bases numbered 7, after V lost 8 bases and J lost 5 bases. Germline CDR1 LGHNA, CDR2 YSLEER. This CDR3 is CASGQGPRETQYF. In DNA form, the CDR3 reads TGCGCCAGCGGACAGGGACCCCGCGAGACCCAGTACTTC.

This sequence joins TRBV7-2 and TRBJ1-4; D is unclear. V lost 2 bases, J lost 4 bases, and 8 bases lay in between. The CDR3 is made up of 14 amino acids. Germline CDR1 SGHTA, CDR2 FQGNSA. The CDR3 coding sequence is TGTGCCAGCAGCTTATGGCCTGTTAATGAAAAACTGTTTTTT. Encoded protein: CASSLWPVNEKLFF.

This clonotype was seen only a few times. The genes are TRBV6-2 or TRBV6-3 and TRBJ1-2, with D unresolved. This CDR3 comprises 15 residues. V was shortened by 4 bases and J by 5 bases, with 17 bases between the two germline ends. From germline, CDR1 is MNHEY and CDR2 SVGEGT. The CDR3 DNA is TGTGCCAGCAGTTCCGTCCGGTGGCGGGATTATGGCTACACCTTC. This translates into CASSSVRWRDYGYTF.

The chain carries TRBV10-3 and TRBJ1-6, with TRBD1 as a possible D gene (5 bases). The CDR3 sequence is 15 residues long. CDR1 is ENHRY and CDR2 is SYGVKD in the germline V gene. V gave up 2 bases and J gave up 15 bases, with 20 bases separating them. The CDR3 DNA sequence: TGTGCCATCAGTGAGCCCGAAAAGGGGCGGGAAGGCCTCCACTTT. As protein: CAISEPEKGREGLHF.

The chain couples TRBV4-1 to TRBJ2-2; perhaps TRBD1 as D (6 bases). Germline loops: CDR1 MGHRA, CDR2 YSYEKL. This CDR3 contains 16 residues. V was shortened by 0 bases and J by 3 bases, with 11 bases between the two germline ends. CDR3: CASSQDRGSYTGELFF. The CDR3 DNA is TGCGCCAGCAGCCAAGACAGGGGCTCTTACACCGGGGAGCTGTTTTTT.

In its sample, this clonotype was seen a few times. CDR3 DNA sequence: TGTGCCAGCAGTCCAGGATTGATTCGGGGTGAAAAACTGTTTTTT. This codes for CASSPGLIRGEKLFF. The chain is built from TRBV12-3 or TRBV12-4 and TRBJ1-4; D unresolved. Trimming left V 5 bases short and J 7 bases short, with 17 bases between. The length of the CDR3 is 15 residues.

The table lists this clonotype with a few counts. V gene TRBV5-1 combines with J gene TRBJ2-5; the D gene is possibly TRBD1 (6 bases). There are 14 residues in the CDR3. In germline, CDR1 is SGHRS, CDR2 YFSETQ. Trimming shortened V by 4 bases and J by 5 bases, and 15 bases separated the two germline ends. CDR3 protein: CASSIWRTVETQYF. In nucleotides, the CDR3 is TGCGCCAGCAGCATCTGGAGGACAGTGGAGACCCAGTACTTC.

The chain recombines TRBV3-1 with TRBJ2-7; either TRBD1 or TRBD2 may supply D (5 bases each). Trimming cost V 3 bases and J 7 bases, with 16 bases left between them. Germline V lookup: CDR1 LGHDT, CDR2 YNNKEL (reference sequence). The CDR3 spans 14 residues. The CDR3 DNA reads TGTGCCAGCAGCCATTCGGGGACGCCGGTTGAGCAGTACTTC. This sequence encodes CASSHSGTPVEQYF.

The chain combines TRBV19 with TRBJ2-5; 9 bases are shared with TRBD1. The CDR3 loop spans 15 amino acids. Looked up from germline, CDR1 is LNHDA and CDR2 is SQIVND (reference sequence). With 5 bases clipped from V and 5 bases from J, the junction kept 9 bases outside the gene matches. The CDR3 region has the DNA TGTGCCAGTAGTTCTCCGGGACAGGGTTTGGAGACCCAGTACTTC. It specifies CASSSPGQGLETQYF.

This clonotype has a single count. The rearrangement joins TRBV20-1 to TRBJ1-2; the D gene is possibly TRBD1 (5 bases). Germline CDR1 DFQATT, CDR2 SNEGSKA (reference sequence). The CDR3 totals 13 residues. The CDR3 coding sequence is TGCAGCTGGTTTCGAGGGGCGATTACTGGCTACACCTTC. It is translated as CSWFRGAITGYTF.